Below are 28 T cell receptor beta chains sequenced from a single sample in a study of T cells in Graves' hyperthyroidism and ophthalmopathy. It was RNA transcripts that yielded the amplified TCR beta CDR3 regions. In the first-round RT-PCR of the TCR CDR3, the HTBI primer set was used. TCRdb fed the multiplex PCR reads into MiXCR, producing one record per CDR3 protein. There are some 720,000 distinct CDR3 sequences in the sample; 16% occur only once, and around 8.1% lies in the top ten. Sequenced: blood. The source is a man aged 18 to 30 with Graves' hyperthyroidism.

V usage is TRBV20-1 and J usage is TRBJ1-1, with no clear D. Per germline, CDR1 DFQATT and CDR2 SNEGSKA (reference sequence). The CDR3 extends over 14 amino acids. Trimming left V 0 bases short and J 5 bases short, with 13 bases between. CDR3 sequence (DNA): TGCAGTGCTAGAGATCCGGGGTATTCTACTGAAGCTTTCTTT. This gives the protein CSARDPGYSTEAFF.

This clonotype has ten or more counts. V is TRBV28 and J is TRBJ1-1; 7 bases match TRBD1. The CDR3 contains 14 residues. The germline CDR1 and CDR2 sequences are MDHEN and SYDVKM. Trimming at V came to 5 bases and at J to 3 bases, leaving 6 bases not matched to a gene. The CDR3 reads CASSPGTEDTEAFF. The CDR3 DNA reads TGTGCCAGCAGTCCCGGGACAGAGGACACTGAAGCTTTCTTT.

The CDR3 reads CASSQEAGEETQYF. The CDR3 nucleotides are TGTGCCAGCAGCCAAGAAGCAGGGGAAGAGACCCAGTACTTC. This rearrangement joins TRBV3-1 to TRBJ2-5, with D possibly TRBD1 on 6 matching bases. Between the trimmed V and J ends, which lost 0 bases and 3 bases, there was a span of 8 bases. The CDR3 spans 14 residues. From germline, CDR1 is LGHDT and CDR2 YNNKEL (reference sequence).

CDR3 coding DNA: TGTGCCAGCAGTTTAGGCGGCGTCCCCTACAATGAGCAGTTCTTC. Protein product: CASSLGGVPYNEQFF. This rearrangement joins TRBV12-3 or TRBV12-4 to TRBJ2-1; D ambiguous. CDR3 length: 15 amino acids. The V gene lost 1 base and the J gene lost 2 bases, with 9 bases spanning the gap.

This clonotype was counted only a few times. The CDR3 protein is CSARVIGVEQYF. In DNA form, the CDR3 reads TGCAGTGCTAGAGTGATTGGAGTCGAGCAGTACTTC. The V call is TRBV20-1, the J call TRBJ2-7, with D hard to call. The length of the CDR3 is 12 residues. V lost 1 base and J lost 6, with 10 bases in between. The germline V gene encodes CDR1 DFQATT and CDR2 SNEGSKA (reference sequence).

Written as DNA, the CDR3 is TGTGCCAGCAGCCGAAGAAAGGGACAGGGGGGCTACAATGAGCAGTTCTTC. It yields the protein CASSRRKGQGGYNEQFF. The rearrangement links TRBV7-9 to TRBJ2-1; 11 bases are shared with TRBD1. Germline V gene sequence: CDR1 SEHNR, CDR2 FQNEAQ (reference sequence). The CDR3 is 17 residues long. Unmatched junction bases numbered 9, after V lost 5 bases and J lost 3 bases.

The chain couples TRBV28 to TRBJ2-7; 11 positions match TRBD2. CDR1 MDHEN and CDR2 SYDVKM come from the germline V gene. There are 15 residues in the CDR3. With V trimmed by 6 bases and J by 4 bases, 8 bases remained unmatched. In DNA form, the CDR3 reads TGTGCCAGCAGAGCGGGACTAGCGGAGATGTACGAGCAGTACTTC. Its translation: CASRAGLAEMYEQYF.

V and J are TRBV28 and TRBJ2-2; 7 positions match TRBD2. Germline V CDR1 and CDR2: MDHEN, SYDVKM. The CDR3 consists of 15 residues. Germline trimming cut 1 base from V and 5 bases from J; bases unmatched to any gene: 4. CDR3 nucleotide sequence: TGTGCCAGCAGTTTATCTGGGGGGGAAACCGGGGAGCTGTTTTTT. Its protein is CASSLSGGETGELFF. The full variable domain, its missing parts supplied by reference TRBV28 and TRBJ2-2, is DVKVTQSSRYLVKRTGEKVFLECVQDMDHENMFWYRQDPGLGLRLIYFSYDVKMKEKGDIPEGYSVSREKKERFSLILESASTNQTSMYLCASSLSGGETGELFFGEGSRLTVL.

This clonotype was counted only a few times. V gene TRBV3-1 combines with J gene TRBJ2-7; 12 bases fit TRBD2. The V gene end was trimmed by 4 bases and the J gene end by 5 bases; junction bases not matched to a gene: 18. CDR3 size: 19 residues. Germline CDR1 and CDR2: LGHDT and YNNKEL (reference sequence). CDR3 region: CASSPRNPSTSGSLHEQYF. The CDR3 DNA reads as TGTGCCAGCAGCCCAAGAAACCCGTCGACTAGCGGGAGTCTACACGAGCAGTACTTC.

This clonotype was recorded many times. This sequence joins TRBV27 and TRBJ2-7, with 11 bases matching TRBD2. The CDR3 runs 16 residues. Germline V gene data show CDR1 as MNHEY and CDR2 as SMNVEV (reference sequence). After removal of 2 bases from V and 2 bases from J, the junction contained 5 bases not matched to a gene. The CDR3 sequence: CASSLMGTSGTYEQYF. CDR3 sequence (DNA): TGTGCCAGCAGTTTAATGGGGACTAGCGGTACCTACGAGCAGTACTTC.

The J gene is TRBJ2-1, the V gene TRBV9, with TRBD1 identical over 8 bases. The CDR3 is 15 residues long. V lost 7 bases, J lost 5 bases, and 11 bases stayed unmatched. CDR1 and CDR2 from the germline V gene are SGDLS and YYNGEE. The CDR3 reads CASGAEDRADNEQFF. In DNA form, the CDR3 reads TGTGCCAGCGGCGCGGAGGACAGGGCGGACAATGAGCAGTTCTTC.

A few counts support this clonotype. J is TRBJ2-1 and V is TRBV27, with 7 bases fitting TRBD1. CDR3 length: 14 residues. The J segment lost 10 bases and the V segment lost 8 bases, leaving 14 bases of the junction unmatched. Germline values: CDR1 MNHEY, CDR2 SMNVEV (reference sequence). The CDR3 reads CASPPRTGGKEQFF. CDR3 nucleotide sequence: TGTGCCAGCCCCCCCCGGACAGGTGGCAAGGAGCAGTTCTTC.

Only a few counts were recorded for this clonotype. This rearrangement joins TRBV6-2 or TRBV6-3 to TRBJ2-3; D may be TRBD2 (6 bases). Trimming removed 6 bases from V and 11 bases from J, with 18 bases in between. The CDR3 length is 13 residues. The V gene's germline CDR1 is MNHEY and CDR2 SVGEGT. The CDR3 DNA is TGTGCCAGCAGATCCGGGACTGAGGTCGGGCAGTATTTT. This codes for CASRSGTEVGQYF.

This clonotype has ten or more counts. The chain carries TRBV7-8 and TRBJ1-4; 8 bases align to TRBD1. The germline gives CDR1 SGHVS, CDR2 FQNEAQ. V dropped 5 bases and J dropped 6; count of bases not matched to a gene: 20. This CDR3 is built from 19 residues. The chain's CDR3 is CASSRRQGNHWPVHEKLFF. CDR3 bases: TGTGCCAGCAGCCGGAGACAGGGGAATCATTGGCCGGTCCATGAAAAACTGTTTTTT.

This clonotype turned up a few times. This chain links TRBV28 with TRBJ2-7, with 10 nucleotides matching TRBD2. Germline V gene lookup returns CDR1 MDHEN and CDR2 SYDVKM. The CDR3 runs to 15 residues. V was pared by 2 bases and J by 2 bases, with 3 bases of the junction left unmatched. DNA of the CDR3: TGTGCCAGCAGTTTACCTCTAGCGGGAGCCTACGAGCAGTACTTC. This translates into CASSLPLAGAYEQYF.

This clonotype was detected a few times. The chain links TRBV29-1 to TRBJ2-5; maybe TRBD1 (6 bases). V was clipped by 3 bases and J by 3 bases, with 11 bases between them. The CDR3 is 13 amino acids. Germline V lookup: CDR1 SQVTM, CDR2 ANQGSEA. CDR3 protein: CSVDDDRKETQYF. The CDR3 bases are TGCAGCGTTGATGACGACAGGAAAGAGACCCAGTACTTC.

Ten or more counts support this clonotype. The chain links TRBV7-6 to TRBJ2-7; 8 bases fit TRBD1. CDR3 length: 13 amino acids. Germline-derived CDR1 and CDR2 are SGHVS and FNYEAQ. The trim removed 3 bases at V and 5 bases at J, leaving 3 bases unmatched. The CDR3 DNA is TGTGCCAGCAGCTTGACAGGGGTCGACGAGCAGTACTTC. Translating it yields CASSLTGVDEQYF. The whole variable domain, remainder taken from reference TRBV7-6 and TRBJ2-7, is GAGVSQSPRYKVTKRGQDVALRCDPISGHVSLYWYRQALGQGPEFLTYFNYEAQQDKSGLPNDRFSAERPEGSISTLTIQRTEQRDSAMYRCASSLTGVDEQYFGPGTRLTVT.

V usage is TRBV7-9 and J usage is TRBJ2-1; 10 bases map to TRBD2. The germline V gene has CDR1 SEHNR and CDR2 FQNEAQ (reference sequence). This CDR3 has 17 residues. The J segment lost 8 bases and the V segment lost 5 bases, leaving 15 bases of the junction unmatched. The CDR3 DNA follows: TGTGCCAGCAGCCCGAGGCGGGGTCTAGCGGGAGAGGATGAGCAGTTCTTC. As protein: CASSPRRGLAGEDEQFF.

This clonotype has only a few counts. This CDR3 is CASIPMGLHPTNEQFF. The CDR3 DNA reads as TGTGCCAGCATACCTATGGGGCTCCATCCTACCAATGAGCAGTTCTTC. This chain links TRBV6-2 or TRBV6-3 with TRBJ2-1; TRBD1 might be the D (5 bases). The V gene's germline CDR1 is MNHEY and CDR2 SVGEGT. Deletions cut 7 bases from V and 6 bases from J, with 22 bases between. This CDR3 comprises 16 residues.

Remarks on this clonotype: At one end the junction does not follow the germline gene, possibly because of a read error. This chain links TRBV20-1 with TRBJ2-2, with a possible D match to TRBD2 (5 bases). Germline CDR1 and CDR2: DFQATT and SNEGSKA (reference sequence). The CDR3 length is 14 residues. This chain's CDR3 is CSARARLNTGELFF. Here the CDR3 DNA reads TGCAGTGCCAGAGCTCGACTAAACACCGGGGAGCTGTTTTTT.

This clonotype has a count of ten or more. The chain has TRBV29-1 and TRBJ2-3, with 11 bases matching TRBD2. Per the germline V gene, CDR1 is SQVTM and CDR2 is ANQGSEA. The CDR3 contains 15 residues. V lost 7 bases to trimming and J lost 2 bases; unmatched junction nucleotides: 8. The chain's CDR3 is CSGSGTSGDTDTQYF. The CDR3 DNA is TGCAGCGGTAGCGGGACTAGCGGAGACACAGATACGCAGTATTTT.

This clonotype was seen repeatedly, ten times or more. The chain carries TRBV6-2 or TRBV6-3 and TRBJ1-5; D perhaps matches TRBD1 (5 bases). The CDR3 contains 15 residues. V shed 5 bases and J shed 7 bases, with 18 bases lying between them. Germline CDR1 MNHEY, CDR2 SVGEGT. The CDR3 region is CASSDPTGDDQPQHF. CDR3 DNA sequence: TGTGCCAGCAGTGACCCGACCGGGGACGACCAGCCCCAGCATTTT.

This clonotype was found a few times. The DNA of the CDR3 is TGCAGCGTTGAGACTCAGGGCGTCGGGGAGCTGTTTTTT. It specifies CSVETQGVGELFF. The chain is built from TRBV29-1 and TRBJ2-2; maybe TRBD1 (5 bases). V shed 3 bases and J shed 7 bases, with 12 bases lying between them. Germline CDR1 SQVTM, CDR2 ANQGSEA. There are 13 residues in the CDR3.

This clonotype occurred many times. The chain combines TRBV29-1 with TRBJ2-7; D not resolved. Germline V gives CDR1 SQVTM, CDR2 ANQGSEA. This CDR3 comprises 12 residues. The germline V and J ends were trimmed by 5 bases and 4 bases, with 12 bases remaining between them. As DNA, the CDR3 is TGCAGCGTTAAGGGAACTTATTACGAGCAGTACTTC. Its protein is CSVKGTYYEQYF.

A few counts support this clonotype. J is TRBJ1-3 and V is TRBV18; D not certain. V gave up 1 base and J gave up 0 bases, with 16 bases separating them. The CDR3 is 18 amino acids. The germline gives CDR1 KGHSH, CDR2 LQKENI. CDR3 nucleotides: TGTGCCAGCTCACCACAGAAAGGTGACAACCGCTCTGGAAACACCATATATTTT. The encoded protein is CASSPQKGDNRSGNTIYF.

The V gene is TRBV5-8, the J gene TRBJ1-2; TRBD1 is a possible D gene (5 bases). CDR1 and CDR2 (germline): SGHTS, YDEGEE. There are 15 residues in the CDR3. V lost 3 bases, J lost 4 bases, and 16 bases lay in between. This CDR3 is CASSYWRAQGYGYTF. As DNA, the CDR3 is TGTGCCAGCAGCTATTGGAGGGCGCAGGGCTATGGCTACACCTTC. Drawing the rest from reference TRBV5-8 and TRBJ1-2, the complete variable domain is EAGVTQSPTHLIKTRGQQATLRCSPISGHTSVYWYQQALGLGLQFLLWYDEGEERNRGNFPPRFSGRQFPNYSSELNVNALELEDSALYLCASSYWRAQGYGYTFGSGTRLTVV.

Many counts were recorded for this clonotype. This chain joins TRBV20-1 and TRBJ1-1; D uncertain. CDR1 DFQATT and CDR2 SNEGSKA come from the germline V gene (reference sequence). This CDR3 is 13 amino acids long. V lost 0 bases and J lost 5, with 10 bases in between. CDR3 residues: CSARDRRSTEAFF. The CDR3 bases are TGCAGTGCTAGAGATAGGCGGTCAACTGAAGCTTTCTTT.

This clonotype has a count of ten or more. This chain connects TRBV7-3 to TRBJ2-5; TRBD2 is a possible D gene (5 bases). The CDR3 length is 13 residues. From germline, CDR1 is SGHTA and CDR2 FQGTGA. V dropped 3 bases and J dropped 7 bases, with 12 bases sitting between them. The CDR3 bases are TGTGCCAGCAGCTTGTACGACGAGGGGACCCAGTACTTC. It translates to CASSLYDEGTQYF.